This TCR delta chain was captured by sequencing in a study of gamma-delta T cells after stem cell transplantation. As to this clone: This probably arose from a read error, given a far larger clone one base away.

J was trimmed by 2 bases and V by 0 bases; bases with no gene match: 12. This CDR3 is 20 amino acids long. Germline CDR1 is GEAIGNYY and CDR2 is EKD. TCRdb re-called clones from the RT-PCR reads via CATT. The table records around 2,000 delta-chain clones, more than 0.95% of them present only once. The TCR originated in a human donor. It is not recorded whose cells these are; they may come from a transplant donor. J is TRDJ3 and V is TRDV2; 7 bases align to TRDD3. The sequencing input was gamma-delta T cells. CDR3 region: CACDTGELGAYAWDTRQMFF. The CDR3 DNA is TGTGCCTGTGACACCGGGGAGCTGGGGGCTTACGCCTGGGACACCCGACAGATGTTTTTC.